These 21 T cell receptor beta chains share one sample of origin, sequenced in a study of blood T cell repertoires in COVID-19. Only in-frame clones appear in the TCRdb table, and some are missing; sequencing was by immunoSEQ multiplex PCR. Of approximately 100,000 clones listed, roughly 76% are singletons. Sequenced input: peripheral blood. These receptors all stem from a human donor in a cohort sampled during active COVID-19.

This chain joins TRBV19 and TRBJ1-4; 9 bases line up with TRBD1. Trimming removed 5 bases from V and 10 bases from J; junction bases left unmatched: 11. This CDR3 comprises 15 residues. The germline V gene has CDR1 LNHDA and CDR2 SQIVND (reference sequence). CDR3 coding DNA: TGTGCCAGTAGTGCCTGGGGACAGGGAGGGGGAAAACTGTTTTTT. This translates into CASSAWGQGGGKLFF.

The rearrangement uses TRBV6-1 and TRBJ2-7, with 8 bases that match TRBD2. V lost 0 bases, J lost 2 bases, and 6 bases stayed unmatched. This CDR3 is built from 16 residues. Germline V gene lookup returns CDR1 MNHNS and CDR2 SASEGT. In DNA form, the CDR3 reads TGTGCCAGCAGTGAAGCGTTGGTTAGCGGGGCCTACGAGCAGTACTTC. It codes for CASSEALVSGAYEQYF.

The J gene is TRBJ2-3, the V gene TRBV4-1, with 9 positions matching TRBD2. The length of the CDR3 is 18 residues. Losses at the gene ends were 0 bases for V and 4 bases for J; bases not matched to a gene: 11. CDR1 MGHRA and CDR2 YSYEKL come from the germline V gene. The CDR3: CASSQEVEASGDSDTQYF. In nucleotides, the CDR3 is TGCGCCAGCAGCCAAGAGGTAGAGGCTAGCGGGGACTCAGATACGCAGTATTTT.

This clone showed up just a few times. V usage is TRBV6-2 or TRBV6-3 and J usage is TRBJ1-2; D may be TRBD1 (6 bases). Germline-derived CDR1 and CDR2 are MNHEY and SVGEGT. V lost 4 bases and J 8 bases, leaving 17 bases between the germline ends. This CDR3 contains 14 residues. CDR3 in DNA: TGTGCCAGCAGTTCTCGAGGGGGTTTGTCGGGCTACACCTTC. Protein sequence: CASSSRGGLSGYTF.

This clone showed up just once. The V call is TRBV4-3, the J call TRBJ1-2; 9 bases fit TRBD1. The CDR3 is 15 residues long. V shed 4 bases, J shed 0 bases, and the junction held 3 bases outside the gene matches. CDR1 and CDR2 (germline): LGHNA, YSLEER. CDR3 nucleotide sequence: TGCGCCAGCAGCCTACAGGGGGCCCCTAACTATGGCTACACCTTC. Protein: CASSLQGAPNYGYTF.

The V gene is TRBV24-1, the J gene TRBJ2-3; 12 positions match TRBD1. The CDR3 spans 18 residues. Germline lookup yields CDR1 KGHDR and CDR2 SFDVKD. V lost 10 bases, J lost 2 bases, and 15 bases stayed unmatched. The CDR3 sequence: CATAGTGGPGIPTDTQYF. The CDR3 nucleotides read TGTGCCACGGCCGGGACAGGGGGCCCCGGTATCCCCACAGATACGCAGTATTTT.

The gene calls are TRBV7-2 and TRBJ2-3; perhaps TRBD2 as D (6 bases). The CDR3 covers 16 residues. The germline V and J ends were trimmed by 0 bases and 0 bases, with 10 bases remaining between them. From germline, CDR1 is SGHTA and CDR2 FQGNSA. CDR3 sequence reads: CASSLAGTRSTDTQYF. The CDR3 DNA reads as TGTGCCAGCAGCTTAGCCGGGACTCGCAGCACAGATACGCAGTATTTT. Based on the CDR3 plus reference TRBV7-2 and TRBJ2-3, the full variable domain is GAGVSQSPSNKVTEKGKDVELRCDPISGHTALYWYRQSLGQGLEFLIYFQGNSAPDKSGLPSDRFSAERTGGSVSTLTIQRTQQEDSAVYLCASSLAGTRSTDTQYFGPGTRLTVL.

V usage is TRBV2 and J usage is TRBJ1-2, with 9 bases that match TRBD1. V gave up 4 bases and J gave up 6 bases; unmatched junction bases: 9. The CDR3 is made up of 15 amino acids. The germline V gene encodes CDR1 SNHLY and CDR2 FYNNEI. DNA for the CDR3: TGTGCCAGCAGTGTCCGGGACAGGGTTGGAGATGGCTACACCTTC. Protein product: CASSVRDRVGDGYTF.

This chain uses TRBV27 with TRBJ1-6; D unresolved. The ends were cut back, 2 bases at V and 5 bases at J, with 7 bases in the middle. This CDR3 region has 14 residues. Germline lookup yields CDR1 MNHEY and CDR2 SMNVEV (reference sequence). CDR3 residues: CASSLGQNNSPLHF. The CDR3, as DNA: TGTGCCAGCAGTTTAGGGCAGAATAATTCACCCCTCCACTTT.

J is TRBJ1-2 and V is TRBV3-1 (or the pseudogene TRBV3-2); D unresolved. V lost 2 bases, J lost 1 base, and 8 bases lay in between. The CDR3 extends over 14 amino acids. Looked up from germline, CDR1 is LGHDT and CDR2 is YNNKEL (reference sequence). The chain's CDR3 is CASSQLQHNYGYTF. The CDR3 nucleotides are TGTGCCAGCAGCCAATTACAACATAACTATGGCTACACCTTC.

The chain is built from TRBV5-1 and TRBJ2-1; D may be TRBD2 (7 bases). Germline V lookup: CDR1 SGHRS, CDR2 YFSETQ. There are 17 residues in the CDR3. The V gene lost 0 bases and the J gene lost 7 bases, with 20 bases spanning the gap. The CDR3 DNA reads as TGCGCCAGCAGCTTGGAGGGGGGCGGGAGTGTTCGTAATGAGCAGTTCTTC. This encodes CASSLEGGGSVRNEQFF.

CDR3 coding DNA: TGCAGCGTGGACGTCAGGGGAGCTTTCTTT. Protein sequence: CSVDVRGAFF. This rearrangement joins TRBV29-1 to TRBJ1-1, with D possibly matching TRBD1 (6 bases). V lost 6 bases to trimming and J lost 10 bases, with 12 bases between them. In germline, CDR1 is SQVTM, CDR2 ANQGSEA. The CDR3 length is 10 residues. The whole variable domain, remainder taken from reference TRBV29-1 and TRBJ1-1, is SAVISQKPSRDICQRGTSLTIQCQVDSQVTMMFWYRQQPGQSLTLIATANQGSEATYESGFVIDKFPISRPNLTFSTLTVSNMSPEDSSIYLCSVDVRGAFFGQGTRLTVV.

CDR3 sequence: CSVEPTGGGEAFF. The CDR3, as DNA: TGCAGCGTTGAACCTACAGGGGGGGGCGAAGCTTTCTTT. The chain couples TRBV29-1 to TRBJ1-1, with TRBD1 identical over 8 bases. CDR3 length equals 13 residues. Per the germline V gene, CDR1 is SQVTM and CDR2 is ANQGSEA. V dropped 2 bases and J dropped 8; count of bases not matched to a gene: 7.

The table lists this clone with a count of one. CDR3 region: CASSSPPGDEQYF. The DNA of the CDR3 is TGTGCCAGCAGTTCCCCCCCCGGGGACGAGCAGTACTTC. The chain recombines TRBV6-5 with TRBJ2-7; D perhaps matches TRBD2 (5 bases). The germline gives CDR1 MNHEY, CDR2 SVGAGI. The ends were cut back, 4 bases at V and 5 bases at J, with 12 bases in the middle. The length of the CDR3 is 13 residues.

The rearrangement links TRBV27 to TRBJ2-3, with TRBD1 identical over 8 bases. V shed 3 bases, J shed 2 bases, and the junction held 4 bases outside the gene matches. CDR1 and CDR2 from the germline V gene are MNHEY and SMNVEV (reference sequence). The CDR3 is made up of 15 amino acids. For the CDR3, the DNA is TGTGCCAGCAGTTTCGGGACAGGCCACACAGATACGCAGTATTTT. Translating gives CASSFGTGHTDTQYF.

The chain is built from TRBV27 and TRBJ1-1, with 8 bases matching TRBD1. V lost 3 bases and J lost 5; bases outside the gene matches: 5. Germline V gene sequence: CDR1 MNHEY, CDR2 SMNVEV (reference sequence). This CDR3 has 14 amino acids. The CDR3 is CASSFYRQGTEAFF. Written as DNA, the CDR3 is TGTGCCAGCAGTTTCTACCGACAGGGGACTGAAGCTTTCTTT.

The CDR3 is CASGLDQLLGGFANTGELFF. In DNA form, the CDR3 reads TGTGCTAGTGGTTTGGACCAACTACTTGGCGGTTTCGCGAACACCGGGGAGCTGTTTTTT. This chain connects TRBV12-5 to TRBJ2-2; D gene ambiguous. CDR1 and CDR2 from the germline V gene are LGHNT and FRNRAP. V gave up 1 base and J gave up 0 bases, with 21 bases separating them. This CDR3 has 20 residues.

The genes are TRBV9 and TRBJ1-3; D unclear. The CDR3 length is 15 residues. Germline values: CDR1 SGDLS, CDR2 YYNGEE. The V end was cut by 4 bases, the J end by 7 bases, with 18 bases between. The CDR3 sequence is CASSTAPGFENTIYF. DNA for the CDR3: TGTGCCAGCAGCACGGCCCCGGGATTTGAGAACACCATATATTTT.

V and J are TRBV29-1 and TRBJ1-2; TRBD1 matches 8 bases. The V gene end was trimmed by 4 bases and the J gene end by 7 bases; junction bases not matched to a gene: 17. The CDR3 is 16 residues long. Germline V CDR1 and CDR2: SQVTM, ANQGSEA. CDR3 nucleotides: TGCAGCGTTGTTCAGGGGGCCGCCGCCGGATACTCTGGCTACACCTTC. Residues: CSVVQGAAAGYSGYTF.

The rearrangement joins TRBV12-3 or TRBV12-4 to TRBJ1-2, with 10 nucleotides matching TRBD1. The length of the CDR3 is 13 residues. V trimming: 6 bases; J trimming: 7 bases; junction bases outside the gene matches: 5. Here the CDR3 DNA reads TGTGCCAGCAGCTCGTGGACAGGGGGTGGCTACACCTTC. Amino acids: CASSSWTGGGYTF.

The chain recombines TRBV30 with TRBJ1-3; D gene uncertain. Germline assignment: CDR1 GTSNPN and CDR2 SVGIG (reference sequence). V was clipped by 5 bases and J by 0 bases, with 8 bases between them. The CDR3 is made up of 13 amino acids. Here the CDR3 reads CAWDIDSGNTIYF. In DNA, the CDR3 is TGTGCCTGGGACATTGACTCTGGAAACACCATATATTTT.